This paragraph reports one T cell receptor beta chain. The sample originates from a study of blood T cells in healthy people across ages. The V gene lost 5 bases and the J gene lost 2 bases, with 12 bases spanning the gap. CDR1 and CDR2 from the germline V gene are SGHNT and YENEEA. CDR3 length equals 14 residues. The use of a sample-barcoded 5' primer and a J-beta primer mix characterized a second PCR of about 7 to 12 cycles. TCRdb called the 5' RACE reads again in MiXCR, with one record for every CDR3 protein. The table records some 900,000 distinct CDR3 sequences, 29% of them present only once. The chain has TRBV11-3 and TRBJ2-5; TRBD2 is a possible D gene (5 bases). The TCR was taken from a woman of 80 years or more in good health. Sequenced material: blood. The CDR3: CASSPPGKQETQYF. Here the CDR3 DNA reads TGTGCCAGCAGCCCGCCGGGGAAACAAGAGACCCAGTACTTC.